This T cell receptor (beta chain) was captured by sequencing in a study of brain metastases from non-small cell lung cancer. Study conclusions and caveats: T-cell infiltration was lower in brain metastases than primaries (P < 0.001). TCR repertoires overlapped largely between brain metastases and matched primaries. In about 64% of brain metastases, T-cell clones were expanded compared with matched primary tumors.

Germline values: CDR1 SGHTA, CDR2 FQGNSA. The V segment lost 7 bases and the J segment 7 bases; nucleotides outside the gene matches: 17. This CDR3 is built from 17 residues. Profiling relied on immunoSEQ multiplex PCR, and the TCRdb table lists in-frame clones only, not all of them. The data show roughly 4,900 clones, approximately 85% seen once. On this clone: Its cognate antigen is unknown. Other DNA sequences of this sample code for an identical CDR3.

Sequencing was done on a sample of primary lung tumor tissue. This chain connects TRBV7-2 to TRBJ2-1, with 9 bases matching TRBD2. This sequence was found in a donor over 35 with non-small cell lung cancer. This chain's CDR3 is CASTHPVGREGRNEQFF. As DNA, the CDR3 is TGTGCCAGCACCCACCCTGTAGGGCGGGAGGGAAGGAATGAGCAGTTCTTC.